This T cell receptor (beta chain) originates from a study of cytomegalovirus exposure and HLA in healthy donors (TCRdb year 2017). Study-level background: According to an earlier analysis of 550 to 750 of the donors, roughly 180 million T cells yielded approximately 120 million unique TCR beta sequences and 250 to 350 Gb of sequence data. Typing coverage differed by locus: A, B, C, DRB1 and DQB1 were typed in roughly 620-640 donors, DQA1 in roughly 510, DPA1 in some 570, and DPB1 in 450 to 480. A later analysis re-analyzed previously published TCR beta repertoires from 666 donors and added high-resolution HLA genotyping to study TCR occurrence patterns. All discovery cohort repertoires had been generated using a single sequencing platform. Using immunosequencing, the study profiled T cell repertoires from roughly 650 subjects and related those repertoires to cytomegalovirus serostatus. Genome-wide SNP genotypes for about 65% of the 666 donors were used in a later genetic analysis, which treated that subset as a discovery cohort. Among 350 to 400 genotyped donors of the cohort, an average of about 240,000 unique TCR beta nucleotide sequences were sequenced per donor, roughly 18% of them non-productive. Among the roughly 410 genotyped donors, approximately 76% belonged to the genetic ancestry cluster associated with self-reported Caucasian donors. Alongside the repertoire data, information on donor age, sex, ethnicity and CMV serostatus was compiled. In the later analysis, no new phenotypic data were used to find candidate immune exposures; instead, reliance was placed on TCR beta sequences and their occurrence across donors. High-throughput TCR immunosequencing, statistical association of individual TCRs with disease status, and machine learning were combined to predict cytomegalovirus infection status. To decide whether each TCR beta V gene segment behaved as functional or pseudogenic, an earlier analysis of approximately 600 of the donors relied on high-throughput TCR beta sequencing. Several DR-DQ haplotypes were handled as single units for association and clustering, since linkage in the cohort was strong. Along with the approximately 600-subject first cohort, a separate validation cohort of over a hundred different subjects was used. The study aimed to test whether cataloging public T cell receptors could reveal signatures of past pathogen exposure. HLA typing covered class I and class II loci at four-digit resolution. About 300 gigabases of sequencing data and 80 million or so unique TCR sequences were included in an early release covering 550 to 800 HLA-typed donors.

Points on this clone: There is no known antigen for this receptor. It has no much larger one-base neighbor in the sample; base qualities were not kept.

What the work shows at the level of the full study, not this receptor alone: Most CMV-associated TCR beta chains appeared to be HLA-restricted in a later analysis, and the HLA associations seemed to be driven largely by CMV exposure. In the study, around 150 TCR beta chains were listed as associated with cytomegalovirus. The only immune exposure information available for the cohort was CMV serostatus. A later analysis reported that several top co-occurrence clusters appeared linked to parvovirus B19, influenza, CMV and Epstein-Barr virus. In this cohort, only TCR beta chains were sequenced, and detectable features were limited by the absence of alpha or paired-chain data. In an earlier analysis of 587 of the donors, most TCR beta V segments appeared in productive rearrangements about 87% or about 30% of the time, broadly matching IMGT annotations. Because HLA typing was unavailable for some donors at each locus, only the typed subset was used in association tests. Because the 87-base-pair reads could not distinguish some IMGT-functional V segments, including TRBV6-2 and TRBV6-3, those segments were excluded. A cluster of highly shared sequence variants was judged likely to represent a technical artifact of the sequencing pipeline. In a later genetic analysis, a missense DCLRE1C variant was associated with V-gene and J-gene trimming of TCR beta chains, and the association was replicated in an independent cohort. According to a later analysis, TCR association rates differed among HLA loci, with DRB1 alleles showing the most associated TCRs and HLA-C alleles showing the fewest. A later genetic analysis reported fewer N-insertions in productive TCRs among donors in an Asian-associated ancestry cluster than the roughly 700-donor mean. Because counts were too low, about 17 rarely observed V segments, including chromosome 9 orphons, were excluded from the earlier analysis of around 590 of the donors. Assigning TCR associations to individual alleles was difficult when HLA alleles, especially DR and DQ, strongly co-occurred. While some public TCRs were present in many individuals, most TCR sequences turned up only very rarely across donors. Linkage disequilibrium might explain the correlated functional status among segregating V segments, but an unknown experimental factor could not be ruled out. Sequencing depth was assumed to be roughly uniform across donors in the presence/absence analyses, though that assumption may not hold. A few of the identified cytomegalovirus-associated TCR beta chains were confirmed in vitro to be specific for cytomegalovirus antigens. A further reported finding was that TCR beta sequences accurately predicted the HLA-A and HLA-B alleles for most subjects in the first cohort. It was suggested by the authors that the approach could potentially be generalized to other disease states and immunological phenotypes. A later analysis found that HLA-associated TCR beta chains were more clonally expanded and had lower generation probabilities than equally common non-associated chains. The classifier was reported to diagnose cytomegalovirus status with high specificity and sensitivity in both the original and validation cohorts. At a false discovery rate of 0.05, a later analysis linked 16,951 TCR beta sequences to specific HLA alleles.

The cohort comprised some 680 healthy bone marrow donors. All cohort members were sampled while nominally healthy, although unrecorded immune exposures were likely present. The donor was CMV seronegative and was included in the group of about 400 seronegative cohort members. Each donor provided a peripheral blood sample, and peripheral blood mononuclear cells were used for TCR beta sequencing. Genomic DNA extraction from the blood cell samples was performed with the Qiagen DNeasy Blood Extraction Kit. The library was obtained by the immunoSEQ multiplex PCR assay. A mixture of 60 forward primers for TCR Vbeta segments and 13 reverse primers for TCR Jbeta segments was used in the multiplex PCR. The CDR3 region of rearranged TCR beta genes was amplified from genomic DNA by a multiplex PCR assay. Amplified TCR beta libraries were sequenced as 87-base-pair reads on the Illumina HiSeq System. Per the source publication's procedure: A later analysis tallied some 79 million unique TCR beta chains across the 640 or so repertoires, and approximately 9.9 million of those chains were shared by two or more donors. A nearest-neighbor algorithm error-corrected the raw reads and collapsed the reads into unique sequences, merging closely related sequences to remove PCR and sequencing errors. Alignment of CDR3 sequences to IMGT reference sequences was used to assign V, D and J gene segments. For a sequence to be retained, a match of at least six nucleotides was required to both a V gene segment and a J gene segment. Rearrangements were classified as productive when the CDR3 lacked stop codons and remained in frame with V and J, and all other rearrangements were classified as non-productive. CDR3 was defined according to IMGT convention as the region running from the second conserved V-encoded cysteine to the conserved J-encoded phenylalanine. The earlier analysis of fewer than 750 of the donors excluded sequences that lacked an unambiguous match to a single V gene segment. In an earlier analysis of 587 of the donors, V segments were called functional above 56.7% productive rearrangements and were called segregating when the between-donor standard deviation exceeded 5%. A statistical classification framework was developed to diagnose cytomegalovirus status using the catalog of TCR beta chain sequences. V and J gene assignment, in a later analysis, came from comparing TCR nucleotide sequences with IMGT/GENE-DB human TR gene sequences. In a later analysis, CDR3 sequences and most-parsimonious VDJ recombination scenarios were assigned using the TCRdist pipeline. A later analysis defined each TCR beta chain by its CDR3 amino acid sequence plus V-gene family, and excluded reads lacking a unique V-gene family. To address suspected cross-contamination and a sequencing artifact, a later analysis removed around 600 highly shared, low-generation-probability nucleotide sequences. In a later analysis, a clonal expansion index for each public chain was calculated from normalized within-repertoire ranks of inferred template counts. A later analysis computed generation probabilities with a VDJ recombination model fitted to out-of-frame rearrangements, and checked the results against IGoR. Hypergeometric tests were used in a later analysis to score TCR-TCR, TCR-HLA and TCR-CMV co-occurrence, with a repertoire-size bias correction applied to the TCR pairs. In a later analysis, false discovery rates were estimated by permuting HLA or CMV assignments 20 times. In a later analysis, co-occurring TCRs were grouped with DBSCAN, and TCRdist sequence similarity was added when clustering was performed within HLA-allele-positive subsets. Repertoires with fewer than 30,000 or more than 120,000 public chains, plus five repertoires with anomalous nucleotide sharing, were excluded from co-occurrence clustering. Held by TCRdb, this immuneACCESS table contains in-frame sequences only and omits some clones. Under half of the omission traces to an unresolved V gene where checked; the cause of the rest is unknown. The D gene and trimming were derived from the DNA, and the V and J assignments and clone size from that table. The sample yields over 55,000 clones; around 80% were counted once. Around 5.9% of the sample lies in the top ten.

The CDR3, cysteine through phenylalanine, is 14 amino acids long. The only DNA kept is the CDR3, 42 bases in frame from the first base. Per the germline V gene, SGDLS is the CDR1 and YYNGEE is the CDR2. V was cut back by 4 bases and J by 7 bases, leaving a gap of 17 bases between them. Sequences were obtained from PBMCs. The TCR comes from a male donor in good health and CMV-seronegative. The chain is assembled from TRBV9 and TRBJ1-2, and perhaps TRBD1 as D gene, on 5 matching bases. The CDR3 corresponds to CASSPEWGVGGYTF. The DNA is as follows: TGTGCCAGCAGCCCCGAGTGGGGGGTAGGTGGCTACACCTTC.